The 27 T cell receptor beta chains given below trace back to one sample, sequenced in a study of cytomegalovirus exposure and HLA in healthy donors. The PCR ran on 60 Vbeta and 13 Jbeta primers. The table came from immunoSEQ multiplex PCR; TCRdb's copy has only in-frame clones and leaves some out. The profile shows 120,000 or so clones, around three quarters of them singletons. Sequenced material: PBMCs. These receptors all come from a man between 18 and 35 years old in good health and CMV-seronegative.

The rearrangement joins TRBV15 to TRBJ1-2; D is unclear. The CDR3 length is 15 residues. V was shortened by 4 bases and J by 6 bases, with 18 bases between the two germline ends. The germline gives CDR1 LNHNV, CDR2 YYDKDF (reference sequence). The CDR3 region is CATSITARGTDGYTF. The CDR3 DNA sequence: TGTGCCACCAGCATCACGGCTCGCGGCACCGATGGCTACACCTTC.

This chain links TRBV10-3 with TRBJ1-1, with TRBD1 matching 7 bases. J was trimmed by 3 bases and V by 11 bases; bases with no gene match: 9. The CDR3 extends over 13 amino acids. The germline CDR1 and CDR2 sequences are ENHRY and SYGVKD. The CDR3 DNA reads TGTGCCGTACGGGACAGCGAGGACACTGAAGCTTTCTTT. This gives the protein CAVRDSEDTEAFF.

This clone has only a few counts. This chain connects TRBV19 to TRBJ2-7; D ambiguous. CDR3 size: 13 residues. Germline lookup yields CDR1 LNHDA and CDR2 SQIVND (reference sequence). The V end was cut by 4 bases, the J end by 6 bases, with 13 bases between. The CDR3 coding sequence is TGTGCCAGTAGTAGCAGATCAGGCGCCGAGCAGTACTTC. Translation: CASSSRSGAEQYF.

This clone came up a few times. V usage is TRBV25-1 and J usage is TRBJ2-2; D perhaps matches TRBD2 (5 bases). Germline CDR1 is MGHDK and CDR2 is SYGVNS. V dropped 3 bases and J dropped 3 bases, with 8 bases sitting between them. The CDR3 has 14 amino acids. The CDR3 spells CASSDRRDTGELFF. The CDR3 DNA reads TGTGCCAGCAGTGATAGGCGGGACACCGGGGAGCTGTTTTTT.

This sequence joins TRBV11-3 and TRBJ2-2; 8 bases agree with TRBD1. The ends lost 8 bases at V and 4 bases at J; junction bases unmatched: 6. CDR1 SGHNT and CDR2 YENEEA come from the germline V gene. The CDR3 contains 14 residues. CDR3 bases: TGTGCCAGCTCGGGGACAGGACGCACCGGGGAGCTGTTTTTT. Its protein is CASSGTGRTGELFF.

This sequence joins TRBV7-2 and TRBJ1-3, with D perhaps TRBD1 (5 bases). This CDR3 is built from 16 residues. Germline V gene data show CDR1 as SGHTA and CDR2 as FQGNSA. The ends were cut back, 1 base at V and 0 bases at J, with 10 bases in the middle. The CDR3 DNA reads TGTGCCAGCAGCTTAGGGGGGGGATCCTCTGGAAACACCATATATTTT. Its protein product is CASSLGGGSSGNTIYF.

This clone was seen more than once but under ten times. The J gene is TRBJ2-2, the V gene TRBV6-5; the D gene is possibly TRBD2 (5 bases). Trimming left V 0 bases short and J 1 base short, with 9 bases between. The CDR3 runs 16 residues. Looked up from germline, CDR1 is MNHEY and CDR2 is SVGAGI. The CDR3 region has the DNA TGTGCCAGCAGTTACTCGGACTGGGGGAACACCGGGGAGCTGTTTTTT. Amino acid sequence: CASSYSDWGNTGELFF.

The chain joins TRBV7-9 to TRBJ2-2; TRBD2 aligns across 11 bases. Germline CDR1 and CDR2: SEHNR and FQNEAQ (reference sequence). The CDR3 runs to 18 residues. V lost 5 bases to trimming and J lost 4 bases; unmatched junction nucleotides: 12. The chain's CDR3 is CASSIGWGLAESTGELFF. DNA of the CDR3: TGTGCCAGCAGCATAGGGTGGGGACTAGCGGAGAGCACCGGGGAGCTGTTTTTT.

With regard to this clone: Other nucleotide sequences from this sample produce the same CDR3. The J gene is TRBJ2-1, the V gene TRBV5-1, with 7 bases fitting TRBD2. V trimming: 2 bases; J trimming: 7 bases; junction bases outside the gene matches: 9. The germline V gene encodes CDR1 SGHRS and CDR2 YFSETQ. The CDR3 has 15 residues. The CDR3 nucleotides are TGCGCCAGCAGCTTAGACGTAGCGGGTGGGAATGAGCAGTTCTTC. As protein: CASSLDVAGGNEQFF.

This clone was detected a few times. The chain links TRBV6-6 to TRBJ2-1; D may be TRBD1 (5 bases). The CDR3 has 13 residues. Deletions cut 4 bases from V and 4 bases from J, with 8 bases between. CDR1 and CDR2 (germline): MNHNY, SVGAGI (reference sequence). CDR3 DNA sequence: TGTGCCAGCAGTTCTTCAGGGTACAATGAGCAGTTCTTC. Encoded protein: CASSSSGYNEQFF.

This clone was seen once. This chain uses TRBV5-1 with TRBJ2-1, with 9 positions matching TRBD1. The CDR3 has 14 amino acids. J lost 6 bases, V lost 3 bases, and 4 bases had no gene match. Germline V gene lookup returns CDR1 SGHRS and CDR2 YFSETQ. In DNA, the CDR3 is TGCGCCAGCAGCTCGGGGGGACAGGGCAATGAGCAGTTCTTC. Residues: CASSSGGQGNEQFF.

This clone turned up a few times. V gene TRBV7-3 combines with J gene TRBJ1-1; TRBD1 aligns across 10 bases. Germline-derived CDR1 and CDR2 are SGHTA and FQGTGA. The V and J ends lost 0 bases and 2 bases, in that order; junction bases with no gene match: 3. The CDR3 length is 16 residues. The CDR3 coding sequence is TGTGCCAGCAGCTTAACGGGGACAGGGGCCAACACTGAAGCTTTCTTT. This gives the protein CASSLTGTGANTEAFF. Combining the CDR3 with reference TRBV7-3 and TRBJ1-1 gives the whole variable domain GAGVSQTPSNKVTEKGKYVELRCDPISGHTALYWYRQSLGQGPEFLIYFQGTGAADDSGLPNDRFFAVRPEGSVSTLKIQRTERGDSAVYLCASSLTGTGANTEAFFGQGTRLTVV.

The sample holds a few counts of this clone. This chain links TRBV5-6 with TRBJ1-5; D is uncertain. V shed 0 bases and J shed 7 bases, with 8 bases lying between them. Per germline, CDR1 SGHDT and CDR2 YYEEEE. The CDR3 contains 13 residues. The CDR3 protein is CASSLAGKQPQHF. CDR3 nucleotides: TGTGCCAGCAGCTTGGCCGGTAAACAGCCCCAGCATTTT.

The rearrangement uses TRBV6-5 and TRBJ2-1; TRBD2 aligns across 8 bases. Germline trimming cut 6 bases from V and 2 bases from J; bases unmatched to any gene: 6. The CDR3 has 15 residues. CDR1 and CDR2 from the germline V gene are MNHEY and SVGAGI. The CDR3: CASSYTSGAYNEQFF. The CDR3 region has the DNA TGTGCCAGCAGCTATACTAGCGGAGCCTACAATGAGCAGTTCTTC.

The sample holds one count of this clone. CDR3 loop: CASSRTSGSSYEQYV. CDR3 in DNA: TGTGCCAGCAGCCGCACTAGCGGTAGCTCCTACGAGCAGTACGTC. The J gene is TRBJ2-7, the V gene TRBV7-6; 8 positions match TRBD2. The ends lost 5 bases at V and 0 bases at J; junction bases unmatched: 6. The CDR3 is 15 amino acids. Germline V CDR1 and CDR2: SGHVS, FNYEAQ.

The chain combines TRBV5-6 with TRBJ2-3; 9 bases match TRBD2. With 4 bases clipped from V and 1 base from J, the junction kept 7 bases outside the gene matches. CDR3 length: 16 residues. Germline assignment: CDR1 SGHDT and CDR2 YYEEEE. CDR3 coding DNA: TGTGCCAGCAGCCAGACTAGCGGAGGCCGCACAGATACGCAGTATTTT. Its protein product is CASSQTSGGRTDTQYF.

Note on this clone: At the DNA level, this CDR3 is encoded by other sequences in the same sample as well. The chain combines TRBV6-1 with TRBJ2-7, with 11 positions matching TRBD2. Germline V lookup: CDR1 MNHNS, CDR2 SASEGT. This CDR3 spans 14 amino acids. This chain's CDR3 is CASRLAGVGHEQYV. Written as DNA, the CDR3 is TGTGCCAGCAGACTAGCGGGAGTAGGGCACGAACAGTACGTC.

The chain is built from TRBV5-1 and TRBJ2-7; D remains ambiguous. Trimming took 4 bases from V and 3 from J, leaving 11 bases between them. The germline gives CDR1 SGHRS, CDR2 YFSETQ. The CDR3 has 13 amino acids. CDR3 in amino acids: CASSPGANYEQYV. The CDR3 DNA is TGCGCCAGCAGCCCTGGCGCTAACTACGAGCAGTACGTC.

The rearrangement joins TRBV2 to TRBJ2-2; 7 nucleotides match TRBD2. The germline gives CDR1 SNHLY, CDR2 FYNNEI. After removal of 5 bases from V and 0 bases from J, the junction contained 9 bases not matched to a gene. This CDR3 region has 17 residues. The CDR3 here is CASSPIRTRSNTGELFF. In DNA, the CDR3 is TGTGCCAGCAGTCCCATTCGGACTAGATCGAACACCGGGGAGCTGTTTTTT.

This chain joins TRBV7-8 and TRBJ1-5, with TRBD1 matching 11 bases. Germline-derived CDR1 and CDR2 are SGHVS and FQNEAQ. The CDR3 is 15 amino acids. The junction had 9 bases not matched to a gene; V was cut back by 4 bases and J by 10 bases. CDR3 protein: CASSSEDRGRAPQHF. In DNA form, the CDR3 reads TGTGCCAGCAGCTCAGAGGACAGGGGGCGAGCTCCCCAGCATTTT.

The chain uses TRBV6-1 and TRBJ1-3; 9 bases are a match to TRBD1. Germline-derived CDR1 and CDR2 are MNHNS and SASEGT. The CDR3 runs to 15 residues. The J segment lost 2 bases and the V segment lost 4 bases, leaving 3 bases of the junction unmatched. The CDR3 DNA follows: TGTGCCAGCAGTGTGGGGACAGGGACTGGAAACACCATATATTTT. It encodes CASSVGTGTGNTIYF.

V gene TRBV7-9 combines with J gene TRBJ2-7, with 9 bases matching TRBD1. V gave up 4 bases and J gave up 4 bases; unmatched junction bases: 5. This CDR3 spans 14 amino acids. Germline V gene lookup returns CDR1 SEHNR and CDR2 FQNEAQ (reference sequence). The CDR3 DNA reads TGTGCCAGCAGCTCGCAAGGACAGGGGTACGAGCAGTACGTC. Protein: CASSSQGQGYEQYV.

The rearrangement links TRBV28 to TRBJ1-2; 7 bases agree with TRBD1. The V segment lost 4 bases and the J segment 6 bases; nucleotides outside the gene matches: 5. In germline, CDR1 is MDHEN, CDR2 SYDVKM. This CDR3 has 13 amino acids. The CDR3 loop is CASSSGTDNGYTF. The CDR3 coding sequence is TGTGCCAGCAGTTCCGGGACAGACAATGGCTACACCTTC.

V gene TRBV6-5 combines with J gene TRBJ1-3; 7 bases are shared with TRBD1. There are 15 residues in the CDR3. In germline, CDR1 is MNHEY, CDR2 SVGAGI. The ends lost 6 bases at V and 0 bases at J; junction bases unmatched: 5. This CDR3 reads CASRSGTASGNTIYF. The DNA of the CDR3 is TGTGCCAGCAGGTCCGGGACAGCCTCTGGAAACACCATATATTTT.

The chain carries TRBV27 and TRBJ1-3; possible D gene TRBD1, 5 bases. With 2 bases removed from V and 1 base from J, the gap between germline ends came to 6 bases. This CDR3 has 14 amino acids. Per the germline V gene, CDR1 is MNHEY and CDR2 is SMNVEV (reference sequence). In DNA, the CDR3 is TGTGCCAGCAGTTTAAGGGGTTCTGGAAACACCATATATTTT. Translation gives CASSLRGSGNTIYF.

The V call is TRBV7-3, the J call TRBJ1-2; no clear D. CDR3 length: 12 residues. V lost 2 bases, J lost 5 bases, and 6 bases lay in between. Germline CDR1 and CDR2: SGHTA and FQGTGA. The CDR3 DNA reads TGTGCCAGCAGCTTACGGCGGTATGGCTACACCTTC. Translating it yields CASSLRRYGYTF.

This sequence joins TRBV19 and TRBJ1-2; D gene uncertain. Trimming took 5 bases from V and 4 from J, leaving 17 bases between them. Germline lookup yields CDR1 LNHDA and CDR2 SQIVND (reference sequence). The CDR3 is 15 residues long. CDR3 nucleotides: TGTGCCAGTAGTCTAACCCGGGGAGTACCCTATGGCTACACCTTC. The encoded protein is CASSLTRGVPYGYTF. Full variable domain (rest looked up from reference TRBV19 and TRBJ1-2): DGGITQSPKYLFRKEGQNVTLSCEQNLNHDAMYWYRQDPGQGLRLIYYSQIVNDFQKGDIAEGYSVSREKKESFPLTVTSAQKNPTAFYLCASSLTRGVPYGYTFGSGTRLTVV.